This T cell receptor beta chain was identified during a study of blood T cell repertoires in COVID-19. About the study: Samples taken during acute and convalescent COVID-19 were collected in the United States, Italy and Spain.

The sample holds a few counts of this clone. The same CDR3 arises from other DNA sequences in this sample as well. Recruitment covered roughly 24 US areas and drew participants whose ages spanned roughly 18 to 100 years. Membership in each cohort depended on participant-reported clinical history. Germline assignment: CDR1 GTSNPN and CDR2 SVGIG (reference sequence). This CDR3 has 13 amino acids. V gave up 3 bases and J gave up 5 bases, with 11 bases separating them. Per the original data handling: Estimates of nucleated cell counts were drawn from the amplification of reference gene primers. Repertoires were generated with immunoSEQ multiplex PCR, while TCRdb's copy carries only in-frame clones and drops some. Clone size and the V and J calls come from that table; the DNA yielded D and trimming. The sample includes 310,000 or so clones, roughly 87% of them seen just once.

Sequencing input: PBMCs or T cells enriched from blood (not recorded which). This chain joins TRBV30 and TRBJ1-5, with D possibly matching TRBD1 (5 bases). This clonotype was sampled from a woman aged 25 to 45 who had recovered from COVID-19. The CDR3 DNA reads TGTGCCTGGAGCCAGGGTCTACATCAGCCCCAGCATTTT. Residues: CAWSQGLHQPQHF.